The entry below gives a single T cell receptor beta chain sequence along with its context. The target of this receptor is not known. Base qualities are not recorded, but no much larger clone differs from it by a single base. This sample was taken from a study of cytomegalovirus exposure and HLA in healthy donors (dated by TCRdb to 2016 to 2017). For context, the study as a whole: According to an earlier analysis of 450 to 650 of the donors, about 179 million T cells yielded roughly 100 million unique TCR beta sequences and about 280 Gb of sequence data. High-throughput TCR immunosequencing, statistical association of individual TCRs with disease status, and machine learning were combined to predict cytomegalovirus infection status. The T cell repertoires of some 700 subjects were profiled by immunosequencing and related to cytomegalovirus serostatus. The genetic ancestry cluster associated with self-reported Caucasian donors included 81% of the roughly 400 genotyped donors. An earlier analysis of several hundred of the donors applied high-throughput TCR beta sequencing to assess whether each TCR beta V gene segment acted as functional or pseudogenic. Typing coverage differed by locus: A, B, C, DRB1 and DQB1 were typed in about 620-630 donors, DQA1 in 522, DPA1 in 606, and DPB1 in just under 490. A separate validation cohort of 90 to 150 different subjects was used in addition to the roughly 640-subject first cohort. HLA typing covered class I and class II loci at four-digit resolution. Every discovery cohort repertoire had been produced on one sequencing platform. A later analysis re-analyzed previously published TCR beta repertoires from 550 to 700 donors and added high-resolution HLA genotyping to study TCR occurrence patterns. Genome-wide SNP genotypes for about 55% of the roughly 670 donors were used in a later genetic analysis, which treated that subset as a discovery cohort. Among 398 genotyped donors of the cohort, an average of around 240,000 unique TCR beta nucleotide sequences were sequenced per donor, around 20% of them non-productive. About 320 gigabases of sequencing data and tens of millions of unique TCR sequences were included in an early release covering roughly 600 HLA-typed donors. Roughly five DR-DQ haplotypes were treated as single units for association and clustering because of strong linkage in the cohort. Donor age, sex, ethnicity and CMV serostatus were compiled together with the repertoire data. Rather than using new phenotypic data, the later analysis identified candidate immune exposures from TCR beta sequences and from how often those sequences occurred across donors. The study was designed to test whether signatures of past pathogen exposure could be identified by cataloging public T cell receptors. Overall study outcomes, separate from this receptor: The sequencing pipeline was judged likely to have produced a cluster of highly shared sequence variants as a technical artifact. About 17 rarely observed V segments, including chromosome 9 orphons, were excluded from the earlier analysis of several hundred of the donors because counts were too low. According to a later analysis, most CMV-associated TCR beta chains appeared to be HLA-restricted, and the HLA associations seemed to be driven largely by CMV exposure. In an earlier analysis of about 600 of the donors, most TCR beta V segments appeared in productive rearrangements about 87% or about 30% of the time, broadly matching IMGT annotations. In the study, 150 to 200 TCR beta chains were listed as associated with cytomegalovirus. Linkage disequilibrium might explain the correlated functional status among segregating V segments, but an unknown experimental factor could not be excluded. The only immune exposure information available for the cohort was CMV serostatus. Strong co-occurrence of HLA alleles, especially DR and DQ, made assigning TCR associations to individual alleles difficult. In vitro tests confirmed that a few of the cytomegalovirus-associated TCR beta chains recognize cytomegalovirus antigens. A further reported finding was that TCR beta sequences accurately predicted the HLA-A and HLA-B alleles for most subjects in the first cohort. HLA typing was unavailable for some donors at each locus, so association tests used only the typed subset. Presence/absence analyses assumed roughly uniform sequencing depth across donors, an assumption that may not hold. Cytomegalovirus status was reported to be diagnosed by the classifier with high specificity and sensitivity in both the original and validation cohorts. Because the 87-base-pair reads could not distinguish some IMGT-functional V segments, including TRBV6-2 and TRBV6-3, those segments were excluded. A later analysis found that TCR association rates varied across HLA loci, with DRB1 alleles showing the most associated TCRs and HLA-C alleles the fewest. While some public TCRs were present in many individuals, most TCR sequences turned up only very rarely across donors. Several of the top co-occurrence clusters appeared to be linked to parvovirus B19, influenza, CMV and Epstein-Barr virus, according to a later analysis. A later genetic analysis associated a missense DCLRE1C variant with V-gene and J-gene trimming of TCR beta chains, and an independent cohort replicated the association. A later analysis associated some 17,000 TCR beta sequences with specific HLA alleles at a false discovery rate of 0.05. A later genetic analysis reported fewer N-insertions in productive TCRs among donors in an Asian-associated ancestry cluster than the roughly 620-donor mean. Compared with equally common non-associated chains, HLA-associated TCR beta chains in a later analysis were more clonally expanded and had lower generation probabilities. This cohort had only TCR beta chains sequenced, and the lack of alpha or paired-chain data limited which features could be detected. According to the authors, the approach could potentially be generalized to other disease states and immunological phenotypes.

The CDR1 and CDR2 encoded by the germline V gene are MNHEY and SVGAGI. A distance of 12 bases separates the germline ends of V and J, which lose 7 bases and 3 bases respectively. The CDR3, from cysteine to phenylalanine, totals 13 residues. CDR3 DNA only is kept here, 39 bases in frame from base 1. The library was built by means of the immunoSEQ multiplex PCR assay. For the multiplex PCR, a mixture combining 60 forward primers for TCR Vbeta segments and 13 reverse primers for TCR Jbeta segments was used. The CDR3 region of rearranged TCR beta genes was amplified from genomic DNA with a multiplex PCR assay. Amplified TCR beta libraries were sequenced as 87-base-pair reads on the Illumina HiSeq System. In the source study's methods: A later analysis counted approximately 74 million unique TCR beta chains across the 550 to 750 repertoires, and 10 million to 11 million of these chains were shared by at least two donors. To remove PCR and sequencing errors, raw reads were error-corrected and collapsed into unique sequences using a nearest-neighbor algorithm that merged closely related sequences. To assign V, D and J gene segments, CDR3 sequences were aligned to IMGT reference sequences. Each retained sequence needed at least a six-nucleotide match to both a V gene segment and a J gene segment. Rearrangements were classified as productive when the CDR3 lacked stop codons and remained in frame with V and J, and all other rearrangements were classified as non-productive. Following IMGT convention, CDR3 was defined as the stretch from the second conserved V-encoded cysteine up to the conserved J-encoded phenylalanine. In an earlier analysis of some 550 of the donors, sequences lacking an unambiguous match to a single V gene segment were excluded. In an earlier analysis of around 600 of the donors, V segments were called functional above 56.7% productive rearrangements and were called segregating when the between-donor standard deviation exceeded 5%. A statistical classification framework was built to diagnose cytomegalovirus status from the catalog of TCR beta chain sequences. In a later analysis, V and J genes were assigned by comparing TCR nucleotide sequences against IMGT/GENE-DB human TR gene sequences. The TCRdist pipeline was used in a later analysis to assign CDR3 sequences and most-parsimonious VDJ recombination scenarios. In a later analysis, each TCR beta chain was defined by its CDR3 amino acid sequence together with its V-gene family, and reads lacking a unique V-gene family were excluded. In a later analysis, around 650 highly shared, low-generation-probability nucleotide sequences were removed to address suspected cross-contamination and a sequencing artifact. In a later analysis, a clonal expansion index for each public chain was calculated from normalized within-repertoire ranks of inferred template counts. In a later analysis, generation probabilities were computed using a VDJ recombination model fitted to out-of-frame rearrangements, and the results were checked against IGoR. In a later analysis, TCR-TCR, TCR-HLA and TCR-CMV co-occurrence was scored with hypergeometric tests, and a repertoire-size bias correction was applied to TCR pairs. In a later analysis, false discovery rates were estimated by permuting HLA or CMV assignments 20 times. A later analysis grouped co-occurring TCRs with DBSCAN, adding TCRdist sequence similarity when clustering within HLA-allele-positive subsets. For co-occurrence clustering, repertoires with fewer than 30,000 or more than 120,000 public chains were excluded, along with about five repertoires with anomalous nucleotide sharing. TCRdb carries this immuneACCESS record with in-frame sequences only. Its versions omit some clonotypes, under half of them owing to an unresolved V gene in the studies checked, with the rest unexplained. Clone size and the V and J calls come from that table; the DNA yielded D and trimming. The sample table holds about 67,000 clones, of which around three quarters were seen once. The biggest ten clones account for 3.5% to 5% of the sample.

The cohort consisted of hundreds of healthy bone marrow donors. Cohort members were all nominally healthy when sampled, although unrecorded immune exposures were likely present. The donor was CMV seronegative and was included in the group of several hundred seronegative cohort members. A peripheral blood sample was provided by each donor, and peripheral blood mononuclear cells were used for TCR beta sequencing. Genomic DNA was extracted from the blood cell samples with the Qiagen DNeasy Blood Extraction Kit. The chain is made from TRBV6-5 and TRBJ1-1; a weak D assignment points to TRBD1 (5 bases agree). Sequencing used PBMCs. The TCR originated in a young woman in good health and CMV-seronegative. For the CDR3, the sequence is CASIRGRYTEAFF. The DNA reads as follows: TGTGCCAGCATCCGGGGGAGGTACACTGAAGCTTTCTTT.